The clone carrying this T cell receptor (beta chain) was counted ten times or more. The antigen remains undetermined. The sample comes from a study of early T cells in non-severe SARS-CoV-2 infection. About the research overall: Whole-blood bulk RNA, unsorted, was sequenced, and chains were unpaired.

The study's findings and limits: Matching with VDJdb favored anti-spike CD8 responses (missing private and CD4 specificities).

Trimming stripped 2 bases from V and 1 base from J, with 9 bases between. The CDR3 totals 15 residues. Germline CDR1 is SGHVS and CDR2 is FQNEAQ. The protocol attached unique molecular identifiers to individual cDNA molecules. Via MiXCR, TCRdb re-called the 5' RACE reads, giving one row per CDR3 protein. Of tens of thousands of distinct CDR3 sequences in the sample, 5% to 6.5% are singletons; the top ten hold over 6%. The origin of this receptor is an adult who was a healthcare worker with PCR-confirmed SARS-CoV-2 infection or an uninfected control (not recorded which). The chain links TRBV7-8 to TRBJ1-5; maybe TRBD1 (6 bases). This material consisted of whole blood, taken at baseline. The CDR3 DNA is TGTGCCAGCAGCTTAAACAGGGAGAGCAATCAGCCCCAGCATTTT. It translates to CASSLNRESNQPQHF.